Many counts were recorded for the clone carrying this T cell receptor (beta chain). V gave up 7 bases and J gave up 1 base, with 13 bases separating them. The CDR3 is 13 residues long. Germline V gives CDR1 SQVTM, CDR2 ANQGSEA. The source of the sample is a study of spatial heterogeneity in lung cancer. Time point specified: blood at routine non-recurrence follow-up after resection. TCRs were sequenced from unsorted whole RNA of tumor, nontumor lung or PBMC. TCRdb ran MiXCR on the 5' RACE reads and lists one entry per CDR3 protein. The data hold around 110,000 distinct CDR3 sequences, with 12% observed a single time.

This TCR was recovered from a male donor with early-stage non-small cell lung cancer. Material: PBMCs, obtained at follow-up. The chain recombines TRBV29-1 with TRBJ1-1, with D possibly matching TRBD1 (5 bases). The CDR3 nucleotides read TGCAGCGCTTGGAGGGGAGCGAACACTGAAGCTTTCTTT. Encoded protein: CSAWRGANTEAFF.